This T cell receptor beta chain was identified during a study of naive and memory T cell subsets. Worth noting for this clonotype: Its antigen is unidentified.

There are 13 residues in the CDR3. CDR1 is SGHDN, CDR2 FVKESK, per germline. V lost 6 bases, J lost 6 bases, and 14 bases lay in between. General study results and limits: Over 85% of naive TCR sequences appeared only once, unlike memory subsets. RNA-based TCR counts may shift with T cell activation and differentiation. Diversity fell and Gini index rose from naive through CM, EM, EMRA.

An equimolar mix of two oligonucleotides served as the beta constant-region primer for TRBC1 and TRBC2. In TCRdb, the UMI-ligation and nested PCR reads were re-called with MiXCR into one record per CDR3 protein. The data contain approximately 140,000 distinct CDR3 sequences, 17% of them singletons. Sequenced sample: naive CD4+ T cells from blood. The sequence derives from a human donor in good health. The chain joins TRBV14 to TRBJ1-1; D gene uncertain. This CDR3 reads CASRDTVGSEAFF. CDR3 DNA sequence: TGTGCCAGCAGAGACACAGTCGGGTCTGAAGCTTTCTTT.